These 10 T cell receptor beta chains share one sample of origin, sequenced in a study of blood T cell repertoires in COVID-19. Repertoires were generated with immunoSEQ multiplex PCR, while TCRdb's copy carries only in-frame clones and drops some. The sample has 200,000 to 300,000 clones; roughly four fifths are singletons. Specimen: peripheral blood. Receptors were obtained from a woman over 75 with acute or convalescent COVID-19.

V and J are TRBV19 and TRBJ2-2; D perhaps matches TRBD1 (6 bases). The CDR3 runs 13 residues. Germline V gives CDR1 LNHDA, CDR2 SQIVND (reference sequence). Trimming pared 7 bases from V and 4 bases from J, leaving 10 bases between. In DNA form, the CDR3 reads TGTGCCAGTAATAACAGGGCCACCGGGGAGCTGTTTTTT. It codes for CASNNRATGELFF.

V and J are TRBV14 and TRBJ1-4; 7 positions match TRBD1. The V gene end was trimmed by 1 base and the J gene end by 8 bases; junction bases not matched to a gene: 7. The CDR3 extends over 15 amino acids. CDR1 and CDR2 (germline): SGHDN, FVKESK. The CDR3 nucleotides are TGTGCCAGCAGCCAAGCCTGGCAGGGGGACGAAAAACTGTTTTTT. Its protein product is CASSQAWQGDEKLFF.

The chain carries TRBV18 and TRBJ2-3, with 7 nucleotides matching TRBD1. The CDR3 sequence is 13 residues long. Germline V lookup: CDR1 KGHSH, CDR2 LQKENI. The trim removed 6 bases at V and 1 base at J, leaving 1 base unmatched. CDR3 amino acids: CASSDRGTDTQYF. Here the CDR3 DNA reads TGTGCCAGCTCCGACAGGGGCACAGATACGCAGTATTTT.

This clone was seen more than once but under ten times. The gene calls are TRBV7-9 and TRBJ2-7; D ambiguous. Trimming removed 6 bases at V and 0 bases at J, with 12 bases between. Germline V lookup: CDR1 SEHNR, CDR2 FQNEAQ (reference sequence). The CDR3 runs 14 residues. In DNA form, the CDR3 reads TGTGCCAGCAGTACGATTGAGTTCTCCTACGAGCAGTACTTC. Residues: CASSTIEFSYEQYF. The whole variable domain, filled in from reference TRBV7-9 and TRBJ2-7, reads DTGVSQNPRHKITKRGQNVTFRCDPISEHNRLYWYRQTLGQGPEFLTYFQNEAQLEKSRLLSDRFSAERPKGSFSTLEIQRTEQGDSAMYLCASSTIEFSYEQYFGPGTRLTVT.

The V and J genes are TRBV2 and TRBJ2-3; 8 bases are a match to TRBD2. With 2 bases clipped from V and 0 bases from J, the junction kept 7 bases outside the gene matches. This CDR3 region has 17 residues. The germline gives CDR1 SNHLY, CDR2 FYNNEI. The CDR3 coding sequence is TGTGCCAGCAGTGAAAGGGCAGCGGGGGTTAGCACAGATACGCAGTATTTT. It codes for CASSERAAGVSTDTQYF.

The chain uses TRBV15 and TRBJ2-7; D is undetermined. The V and J ends lost 2 bases and 1 base respectively, with 15 bases between them. The CDR3 length is 16 residues. Germline V gives CDR1 LNHNV, CDR2 YYDKDF (reference sequence). CDR3 amino acids: CATSRPSGHLSYEQYF. CDR3 bases: TGTGCCACCAGCAGACCCTCGGGTCACCTATCCTACGAGCAGTACTTC.

CDR3 in amino acids: CASSSTKGQNSPLHF. In nucleotides, the CDR3 is TGTGCCAGCAGCTCAACGAAGGGACAGAATTCACCCCTCCACTTT. The chain uses TRBV7-2 and TRBJ1-6, with 7 bases identical to TRBD1. Germline CDR1 SGHTA, CDR2 FQGNSA. This CDR3 has 15 amino acids. V lost 4 bases and J lost 7; bases outside the gene matches: 7.

This chain connects TRBV2 to TRBJ2-5; D is uncertain. This CDR3 spans 14 amino acids. CDR1 and CDR2 from the germline V gene are SNHLY and FYNNEI. V shed 1 base and J shed 5 bases, with 11 bases lying between them. The CDR3 spells CASSEDLGWETQYF. The DNA for the CDR3 is TGTGCCAGCAGTGAAGACCTAGGATGGGAGACCCAGTACTTC.

The chain has TRBV24-1 and TRBJ2-5; a possible D gene is TRBD1 (6 bases). The CDR3 extends over 15 amino acids. Germline-derived CDR1 and CDR2 are KGHDR and SFDVKD. V gave up 2 bases and J gave up 1 base, with 10 bases separating them. DNA of the CDR3: TGTGCCACCAGTGATTCGAGGACAGCCCAAGAGACCCAGTACTTC. Amino acid sequence: CATSDSRTAQETQYF.

The V and J genes are TRBV21-1 and TRBJ1-1. TRBV21-1 is termed a pseudogene. This CDR3 comprises 17 residues. Here the CDR3 reads CASSKVGRREPNTEAFF. CDR3 DNA sequence: TGTGCCAGCAGCAAAGTGGGCAGGAGGGAACCGAACACTGAAGCTTTCTTT.